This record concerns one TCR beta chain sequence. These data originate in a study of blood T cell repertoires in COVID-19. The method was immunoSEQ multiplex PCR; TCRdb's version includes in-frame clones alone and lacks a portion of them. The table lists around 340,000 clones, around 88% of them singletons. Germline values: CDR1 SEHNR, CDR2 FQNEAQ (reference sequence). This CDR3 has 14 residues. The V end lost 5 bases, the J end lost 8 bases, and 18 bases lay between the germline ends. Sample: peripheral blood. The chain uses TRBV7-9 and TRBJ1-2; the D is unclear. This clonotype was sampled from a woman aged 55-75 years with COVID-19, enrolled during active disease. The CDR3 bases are TGTGCCAGCAGCCCACCCGGGCCGGAGGGCGGCTACACCTTC. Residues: CASSPPGPEGGYTF.